This T cell receptor beta chain was identified during a study of technical replicates of blood from a few donors. Produced via immunoSEQ multiplex PCR; TCRdb's table is partial and in-frame only. The data contain 56,000 or so clones, 90% to 95% of them singletons. This clone was detected once. CDR1 SGHTA and CDR2 FQGTGA come from the germline V gene. Between the trimmed V and J ends, which lost 3 bases and 6 bases, there was a span of 12 bases. This CDR3 comprises 13 residues. V usage is TRBV7-3 and J usage is TRBJ2-7; D possibly corresponds to TRBD2 (6 bases). The specimen sequenced was PBMCs. This clonotype was sampled from a human donor in good health. Some clones in this sample may be carry-over from other donors' samples. CDR3 protein: CASSFSPSAEQYF. The CDR3 nucleotides are TGTGCCAGCAGCTTTTCTCCTAGCGCCGAGCAGTACTTC.